This T cell receptor (beta chain) was sequenced in a study of T cells in lung cancer brain metastases. Broader study findings: Paired primaries held more unique productive clones than brain metastases (median roughly 4,400 versus 1,400). Most clones were lesion-specific, with limited overlap between paired lesions (Morisita around 0.25).

About five deparaffinized, unstained about 10 um sections supplied tumor areas macrodissected using marked H&E slides as a guide. Germline assignment: CDR1 MNHEY and CDR2 SMNVEV (reference sequence). The CDR3 has 13 residues. Clones were read by immunoSEQ multiplex PCR, and TCRdb kept only the in-frame ones, dropping some. The sample holds about 5,000 clones, approximately 87% seen once. To note about this clone: No antigen is known for it. An end of the junction does not agree with germline; a read error may underlie this.

The receptor's source is a woman aged 45-65 years with non-small cell lung cancer that had spread to the brain. The sequencing input was tumor tissue from a brain metastasis. The chain links TRBV27 to TRBJ2-7; possibly TRBD1 or TRBD2 for D (5 bases each). CDR3 region: CASSFPSGTTLHF. The DNA of the CDR3 is TGTGCCAGCAGTTTCCCTTCCGGGACGACCCTGCACTTC.